Detailed here is one T cell receptor beta chain. These data belong to a study of blood T cell repertoires in COVID-19. Germline CDR1 reads SGHNT; CDR2 reads YYREEE (reference sequence). The CDR3 consists of 15 residues. Trimming took off 7 bases at V and 2 bases at J, with 15 bases between the two ends. Method: immunoSEQ multiplex PCR; TCRdb's copy keeps in-frame clones and lacks some. This sample has 110,000 or so clones, with approximately 89% found just once. This TCR came from a woman in her sixties or seventies with COVID-19, enrolled during active disease. The rearrangement uses TRBV5-4 and TRBJ1-4, with D unclear. The sequenced sample consisted of peripheral blood. CDR3 sequence (DNA): TGTGCCAGCCGGACGTCGGTAGCGACTAATGAAAAACTGTTTTTT. Translated: CASRTSVATNEKLFF. Combining the CDR3 with reference TRBV5-4 and TRBJ1-4 gives the whole variable domain ETGVTQSPTHLIKTRGQQVTLRCSSQSGHNTVSWYQQALGQGPQFIFQYYREEENGRGNFPPRFSGLQFPNYSSELNVNALELDDSALYLCASRTSVATNEKLFFGSGTQLSVL.